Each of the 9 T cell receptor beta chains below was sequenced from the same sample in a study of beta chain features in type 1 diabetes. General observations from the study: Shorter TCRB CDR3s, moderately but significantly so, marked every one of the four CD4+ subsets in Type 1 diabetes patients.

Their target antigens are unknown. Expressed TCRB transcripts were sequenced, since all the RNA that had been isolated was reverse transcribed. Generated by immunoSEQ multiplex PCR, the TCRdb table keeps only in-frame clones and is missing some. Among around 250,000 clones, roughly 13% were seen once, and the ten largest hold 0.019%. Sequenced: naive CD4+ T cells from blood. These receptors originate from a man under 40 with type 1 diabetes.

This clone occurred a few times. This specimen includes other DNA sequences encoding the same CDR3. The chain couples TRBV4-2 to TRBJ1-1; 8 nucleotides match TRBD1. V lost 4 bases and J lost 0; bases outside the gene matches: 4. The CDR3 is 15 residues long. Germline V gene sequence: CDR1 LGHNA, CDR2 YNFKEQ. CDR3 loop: CASSPRTGMNTEAFF. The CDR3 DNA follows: TGTGCCAGCAGCCCCAGGACAGGGATGAACACTGAAGCTTTCTTT.

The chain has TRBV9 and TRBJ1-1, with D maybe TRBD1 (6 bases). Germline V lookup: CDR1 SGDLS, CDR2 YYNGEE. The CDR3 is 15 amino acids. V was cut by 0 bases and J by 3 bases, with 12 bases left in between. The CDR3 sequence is CASSVAAGAHTEAFF. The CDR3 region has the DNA TGTGCCAGCAGCGTAGCGGCGGGGGCGCACACTGAAGCTTTCTTT.

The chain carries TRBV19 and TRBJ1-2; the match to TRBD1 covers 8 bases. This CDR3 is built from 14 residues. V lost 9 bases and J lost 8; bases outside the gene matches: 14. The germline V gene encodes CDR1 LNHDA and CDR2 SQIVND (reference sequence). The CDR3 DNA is TGTGCCAGCCGAGTGGCAGGGGGCCGGCGAGGCTACACCTTC. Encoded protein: CASRVAGGRRGYTF. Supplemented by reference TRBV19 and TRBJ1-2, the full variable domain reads DGGITQSPKYLFRKEGQNVTLSCEQNLNHDAMYWYRQDPGQGLRLIYYSQIVNDFQKGDIAEGYSVSREKKESFPLTVTSAQKNPTAFYLCASRVAGGRRGYTFGSGTRLTVV.

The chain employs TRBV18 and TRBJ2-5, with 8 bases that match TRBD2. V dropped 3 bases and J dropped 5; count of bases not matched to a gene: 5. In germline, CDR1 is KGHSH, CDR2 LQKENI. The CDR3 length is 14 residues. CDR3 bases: TGTGCCAGCTCACCCGGGAGGGCAGTTGAGACCCAGTACTTC. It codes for CASSPGRAVETQYF.

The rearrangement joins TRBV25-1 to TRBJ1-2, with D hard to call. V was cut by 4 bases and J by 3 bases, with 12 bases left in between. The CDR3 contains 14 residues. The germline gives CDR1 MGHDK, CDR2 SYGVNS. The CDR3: CASSAHPQDYGYTF. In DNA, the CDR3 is TGTGCCAGCAGTGCACATCCCCAAGACTATGGCTACACCTTC.

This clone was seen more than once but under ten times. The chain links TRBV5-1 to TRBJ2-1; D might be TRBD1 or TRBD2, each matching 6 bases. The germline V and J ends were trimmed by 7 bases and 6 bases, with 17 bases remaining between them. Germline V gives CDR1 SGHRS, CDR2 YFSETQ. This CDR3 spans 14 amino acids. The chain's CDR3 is CASSLGGSSNEQFF. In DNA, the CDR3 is TGCGCCAGCTCCTTGGGGGGCTCAAGCAATGAGCAGTTCTTC.

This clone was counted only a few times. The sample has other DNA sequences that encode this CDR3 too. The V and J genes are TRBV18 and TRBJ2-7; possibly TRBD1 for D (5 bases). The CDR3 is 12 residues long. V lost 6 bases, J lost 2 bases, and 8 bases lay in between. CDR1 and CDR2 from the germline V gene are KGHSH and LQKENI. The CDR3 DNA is TGTGCCAGCTCCCCGGACACCTACGAGCAGTACTTC. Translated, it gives CASSPDTYEQYF. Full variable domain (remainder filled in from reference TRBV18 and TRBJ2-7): NAGVMQNPRHLVRRRGQEARLRCSPMKGHSHVYWYRQLPEEGLKFMVYLQKENIIDESGMPKERFSAEFPKEGPSILRIQQVVRGDSAAYFCASSPDTYEQYFGPGTRLTVT.

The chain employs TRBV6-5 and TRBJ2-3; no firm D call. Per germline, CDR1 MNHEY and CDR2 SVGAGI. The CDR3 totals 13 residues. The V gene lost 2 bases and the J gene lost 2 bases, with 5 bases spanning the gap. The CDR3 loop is CASSYAPTDTQYF. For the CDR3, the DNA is TGTGCCAGCAGTTACGCGCCCACAGATACGCAGTATTTT.

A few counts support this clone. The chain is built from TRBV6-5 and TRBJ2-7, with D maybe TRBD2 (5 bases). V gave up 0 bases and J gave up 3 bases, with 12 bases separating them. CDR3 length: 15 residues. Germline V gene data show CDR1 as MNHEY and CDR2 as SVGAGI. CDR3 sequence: CASSYSSVGDYEQYF. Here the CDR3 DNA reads TGTGCCAGCAGTTACTCGAGCGTCGGGGACTACGAGCAGTACTTC.